The 5 T cell receptor beta chains presented below share a single source sample, sequenced in a study of blood T cells in healthy people across ages (dated by TCRdb to between 2014 and 2017). Library preparation employed 5' RACE. The sequencer listed for this sample is Illumina HiSeq 2500. A second PCR of roughly 7 to 11 cycles was performed with a sample-barcoded 5' primer and a J-beta primer mix. TCRdb handled the public reads itself, with Q25 trimming in fastp and clone calling in MiXCR, and kept productive beta chains. Rows with a matching CDR3 protein are joined into one entry that keeps the most common DNA and genes. The sample profile shows 730,000 or so distinct CDR3 sequences; roughly two fifths of them were found once. 25% to 35% of the sample belongs to the ten largest clones. The sequenced material came from blood. The origin of the receptors is an older man in good health.

V and J are TRBV5-1 and TRBJ1-6, with D possibly TRBD1 on 6 matching bases. The V and J ends lost 7 bases and 10 bases respectively, with 21 bases between them. This CDR3 comprises 15 residues. The V gene's germline CDR1 is SGHRS and CDR2 YFSETQ. CDR3 DNA: TGCGCCAGCCGCCCTCTAACAGGGTTTGACTCACCCCTCCACTTT. Translation gives CASRPLTGFDSPLHF.

The J gene is TRBJ2-7, the V gene TRBV5-1, with 9 bases that match TRBD2. Unmatched junction bases numbered 8, after V lost 4 bases and J lost 3 bases. This CDR3 spans 15 amino acids. Per the germline V gene, CDR1 is SGHRS and CDR2 is YFSETQ. The CDR3 region is CASSPASGNLYEQYF. The CDR3 region has the DNA TGCGCCAGCAGCCCAGCTAGCGGGAATCTCTACGAGCAGTACTTC.

This clonotype has a handful of counts. The chain combines TRBV20-1 with TRBJ1-2; TRBD1 is a possible D gene (5 bases). Germline lookup yields CDR1 DFQATT and CDR2 SNEGSKA (reference sequence). This CDR3 region has 15 residues. V lost 5 bases, J lost 3 bases, and 19 bases lay in between. CDR3 protein: CSAPRRGGGDYGYTF. The DNA for the CDR3 is TGCAGTGCTCCTCGACGGGGGGGAGGTGACTATGGCTACACCTTC.

This clonotype was seen a few times. J is TRBJ2-1 and V is TRBV10-1; tentatively, D is TRBD1 or TRBD2 (5 bases each). The CDR3 sequence is 14 residues long. The germline gives CDR1 WNHNN, CDR2 SYGVQD (reference sequence). Trimming took off 0 bases at V and 6 bases at J, with 9 bases between the two ends. The CDR3 DNA is TGCGCCAGCAGTGAGTCGGGACCCACCAATGAGCAGTTCTTC. This codes for CASSESGPTNEQFF.

The genes are TRBV9 and TRBJ2-1; TRBD1 is a possible D gene (5 bases). The CDR3 covers 15 residues. Trimming stripped 0 bases from V and 5 bases from J, with 12 bases between. Germline-derived CDR1 and CDR2 are SGDLS and YYNGEE. The CDR3 here is CASSVASGHNNEQFF. CDR3 DNA: TGTGCCAGCAGCGTAGCTAGTGGACACAACAATGAGCAGTTCTTC.